A single sample gave rise to the 26 T cell receptor beta chains below, sequenced in a study of neurological immune-mediated disorders. TCRdb redid the calling of the 5' RACE reads with MiXCR, one entry per CDR3 protein. This sample yields 70,000 or so distinct CDR3 sequences, of which less than 5.5% are seen a single time; approximately 2.8% belongs to the top ten. Input material: PBMCs. All receptors derive from a woman in her 30s with multiple sclerosis.

This clonotype was counted many times. The chain recombines TRBV5-1 with TRBJ2-3; TRBD2 aligns across 8 bases. The CDR3 loop spans 14 amino acids. V was clipped by 2 bases and J by 2 bases; unmatched bases: 1. Germline loops: CDR1 SGHRS, CDR2 YFSETQ. In DNA, the CDR3 is TGCGCCAGCAGCTTAGCGGGGGCCACAGATACGCAGTATTTT. This codes for CASSLAGATDTQYF.

This clonotype was detected only a few times. The chain uses TRBV27 and TRBJ1-2; D might be TRBD1 (5 bases). The CDR3 covers 14 residues. CDR1 is MNHEY, CDR2 SMNVEV, per germline (reference sequence). Trimming took 3 bases from V and 5 from J, leaving 13 bases between them. The CDR3 coding sequence is TGTGCCAGCAGTTTCGGGACCCTCGGGTATGGCTACACCTTC. Its protein product is CASSFGTLGYGYTF.

This clonotype has just a few counts. The chain links TRBV6-1 to TRBJ1-6; D is ambiguous. CDR1 and CDR2 (germline): MNHNS, SASEGT. The V gene lost 8 bases and the J gene lost 5 bases, with 13 bases spanning the gap. The CDR3 runs 14 residues. The CDR3 protein is CASGREINNSPLHF. The CDR3 DNA follows: TGTGCCAGCGGTCGGGAAATAAATAATTCACCCCTCCACTTT.

At least ten counts were recorded for this clonotype. The rearrangement uses TRBV20-1 and TRBJ2-7; the D is unclear. CDR3 length: 15 residues. Trimming cost V 6 bases and J 0 bases, with 18 bases left between them. The germline gives CDR1 DFQATT, CDR2 SNEGSKA (reference sequence). The CDR3 reads CSATVDPNPSYEQYF. DNA for the CDR3: TGCAGTGCCACTGTAGACCCGAACCCCTCCTACGAGCAGTACTTC.

This clonotype was detected ten times or more. The J gene is TRBJ2-1, the V gene TRBV5-1; 9 positions agree with TRBD2. This CDR3 has 17 residues. J gave up 0 bases and V 0 bases, and 4 bases lay outside the gene matches. Looked up from germline, CDR1 is SGHRS and CDR2 is YFSETQ. CDR3 loop: CASSLASGGRSYNEQFF. The CDR3 coding sequence is TGCGCCAGCAGCTTGGCAAGCGGGGGGCGCTCCTACAATGAGCAGTTCTTC.

This clonotype was recorded at least ten times. The J gene is TRBJ2-1, the V gene TRBV10-3; tentative D call: TRBD2 (6 bases). The CDR3 contains 12 residues. The V gene's germline CDR1 is ENHRY and CDR2 SYGVKD. V lost 3 bases and J 7 bases, leaving 7 bases between the germline ends. The CDR3 DNA reads as TGTGCCATCAGTGACGGGGGTAATGAGCAGTTCTTC. It codes for CAISDGGNEQFF.

This clonotype was observed at least ten times. The rearrangement joins TRBV4-2 to TRBJ2-7; 7 positions match TRBD1. V was pared by 0 bases and J by 0 bases, with 5 bases of the junction left unmatched. The CDR3 is made up of 16 amino acids. Germline V gene sequence: CDR1 LGHNA, CDR2 YNFKEQ. The CDR3 bases are TGTGCCAGCAGCCAAGATAAGGGGGCTAGCTCCTACGAGCAGTACTTC. The encoded protein is CASSQDKGASSYEQYF.

V gene TRBV10-3 combines with J gene TRBJ2-6; a possible D gene is TRBD1 (6 bases). Per germline, CDR1 ENHRY and CDR2 SYGVKD. V was cut by 10 bases and J by 4 bases, with 14 bases left in between. The CDR3 contains 14 residues. The DNA of the CDR3 is TGTGCCACCGAACAGGGAACCGGGGCCAACGTCCTGACTTTC. Amino acids: CATEQGTGANVLTF.

V is TRBV4-2 and J is TRBJ1-1, with 9 bases identical to TRBD1. CDR1 is LGHNA, CDR2 YNFKEQ, per germline. The CDR3 sequence is 15 residues long. The V segment lost 4 bases and the J segment 5 bases; nucleotides outside the gene matches: 8. The chain's CDR3 is CASSREWTGETEAFF. The CDR3 coding sequence is TGTGCCAGCAGCCGGGAATGGACAGGGGAAACTGAAGCTTTCTTT.

The sample holds a few counts of this clonotype. The chain couples TRBV7-2 to TRBJ2-3; 7 bases are shared with TRBD2. The germline CDR1 and CDR2 sequences are SGHTA and FQGNSA. This CDR3 spans 15 amino acids. Germline trimming cut 2 bases from V and 1 base from J; bases unmatched to any gene: 3. DNA of the CDR3: TGTGCCAGCAGCTTAATCGCGGGGGGCACAGATACGCAGTATTTT. This translates into CASSLIAGGTDTQYF.

In this sample, this clonotype turned up a few times. The J gene is TRBJ2-5, the V gene TRBV20-1, with D unclear. Trimming cost V 6 bases and J 5 bases, with 16 bases left between them. The CDR3 is made up of 13 amino acids. The germline V gene has CDR1 DFQATT and CDR2 SNEGSKA (reference sequence). The CDR3 nucleotides are TGCAGTGCCTCCTTAGGCATGGGGGAGACCCAGTACTTC. Its translation is CSASLGMGETQYF.

The chain couples TRBV2 to TRBJ2-1; tentative D call: TRBD2 (6 bases). Germline lookup yields CDR1 SNHLY and CDR2 FYNNEI. This CDR3 contains 16 residues. V was clipped by 3 bases and J by 0 bases, with 12 bases between them. The DNA for the CDR3 is TGTGCCAGCAGTGACAGGCTCGGGAGCTCCTACAATGAGCAGTTCTTC. Its protein is CASSDRLGSSYNEQFF. The whole variable domain, filled in from reference TRBV2 and TRBJ2-1, reads EPEVTQTPSHQVTQMGQEVILRCVPISNHLYFYWYRQILGQKVEFLVSFYNNEISEKSEIFDDQFSVERPDGSNFTLKIRSTKLEDSAMYFCASSDRLGSSYNEQFFGPGTRLTVL.

This clonotype was observed at least ten times. The rearrangement links TRBV5-1 to TRBJ2-7; TRBD2 matches at 9 bases. The CDR3 is 14 amino acids. The germline gives CDR1 SGHRS, CDR2 YFSETQ. V was clipped by 3 bases and J by 3 bases; unmatched bases: 4. CDR3 in amino acids: CASSYERGVYEQYF. The CDR3 DNA reads TGCGCCAGCAGCTATGAGCGGGGGGTCTACGAGCAGTACTTC.

A few counts support this clonotype. A read error is possible here, since a much larger clone lies one base away. The chain uses TRBV20-1 and TRBJ1-1; D gene ambiguous. V lost 3 bases to trimming and J lost 5 bases, with 10 bases between them. This CDR3 is built from 12 residues. In germline, CDR1 is DFQATT, CDR2 SNEGSKA (reference sequence). CDR3 protein: CSARLNWTEAFF. In DNA form, the CDR3 reads TGCAGTGCTAGGCTAAATTGGACTGAAGCTTTCTTT.

This clonotype was observed at least ten times. The chain recombines TRBV20-1 with TRBJ1-2; D not certain. Looked up from germline, CDR1 is DFQATT and CDR2 is SNEGSKA (reference sequence). The CDR3 is 13 residues long. V was shortened by 5 bases and J by 0 bases, with 10 bases between the two germline ends. CDR3 DNA: TGCAGTGCTCCCATACATCCTAACTATGGCTACACCTTC. Translating it yields CSAPIHPNYGYTF.

This clonotype was seen many times. V is TRBV24-1 and J is TRBJ1-2, with 7 bases that match TRBD1. V shed 4 bases and J 4 bases; nucleotides not matched to a gene: 17. CDR3 length equals 18 residues. The germline V gene has CDR1 KGHDR and CDR2 SFDVKD. The CDR3 nucleotides read TGTGCCACCAGTGACGCCACGGGGAGACAGGGCGGTATCTATGGCTACACCTTC. This codes for CATSDATGRQGGIYGYTF.

This clonotype was counted at least ten times. The J gene is TRBJ2-1, the V gene TRBV7-2; the D is unclear. The germline V gene encodes CDR1 SGHTA and CDR2 FQGNSA. V gave up 5 bases and J gave up 5 bases, with 7 bases separating them. The CDR3 covers 12 residues. The CDR3 region has the DNA TGTGCCAGCAGCCGTGACGACAATGAGCAGTTCTTC. Its protein is CASSRDDNEQFF.

This clonotype came up a few times. A much larger clone sits a single nucleotide away, making a read error possible. The chain joins TRBV20-1 to TRBJ1-4; perhaps TRBD1 as D (5 bases). This CDR3 is built from 14 residues. Germline lookup yields CDR1 DFQATT and CDR2 SNEGSKA (reference sequence). Trimming took off 5 bases at V and 0 bases at J, with 10 bases between the two ends. The CDR3 DNA reads as TGCAGTGCTTGGGGGGGGACAACTAATGAAAAACTGTTTTTT. Protein product: CSAWGGTTNEKLFF.

This clonotype was counted only a few times. The chain links TRBV12-3 or TRBV12-4 to TRBJ2-5, with 8 bases that match TRBD2. CDR3 size: 15 residues. V shed 5 bases and J 1 base; nucleotides not matched to a gene: 6. The CDR3 loop is CASSSGGALQETQYF. The CDR3 DNA reads as TGTGCCAGCAGTAGCGGGGGCGCTCTCCAAGAGACCCAGTACTTC.

This clonotype was observed many times. V usage is TRBV12-3 or TRBV12-4 and J usage is TRBJ2-5, with TRBD1 matching 8 bases. J gave up 5 bases and V 5 bases, and 4 bases lay outside the gene matches. CDR3 length: 13 residues. CDR3 amino acids: CASSRDRQETQYF. The CDR3 DNA follows: TGTGCCAGCAGTAGGGACAGGCAGGAGACCCAGTACTTC.

This clonotype was detected ten times or more. The chain links TRBV7-2 to TRBJ2-3; TRBD2 matches 7 bases. Germline loops: CDR1 SGHTA, CDR2 FQGNSA. The CDR3 is made up of 16 amino acids. V dropped 2 bases and J dropped 2; count of bases not matched to a gene: 7. The CDR3 nucleotides are TGTGCCAGCAGCTTAATTGGGCTAGCGGTCACAGATACGCAGTATTTT. It is translated as CASSLIGLAVTDTQYF. The entire variable domain, with the rest obtained from reference TRBV7-2 and TRBJ2-3, is as follows: GAGVSQSPSNKVTEKGKDVELRCDPISGHTALYWYRQSLGQGLEFLIYFQGNSAPDKSGLPSDRFSAERTGGSVSTLTIQRTQQEDSAVYLCASSLIGLAVTDTQYFGPGTRLTVL.

The chain carries TRBV6-5 and TRBJ2-1; TRBD2 aligns across 7 bases. Looked up from germline, CDR1 is MNHEY and CDR2 is SVGAGI. The CDR3 contains 14 residues. J was trimmed by 9 bases and V by 7 bases; bases with no gene match: 12. The CDR3, as DNA: TGTGCCAGCATCGAAATGGCGGGAGTCGGTGAGCAGTTCTTC. Translating it yields CASIEMAGVGEQFF.

Concerning this clonotype itself: The CDR3 does not end in the conserved phenylalanine or tryptophan, so this is likely a read error. The V call is TRBV29-1, the J call TRBJ1-1; D remains unclear. Germline V gene lookup returns CDR1 SQVTM and CDR2 ANQGSEA. The V end was cut by 7 bases, the J end by 8 bases, with 17 bases between. This CDR3 spans 12 amino acids. The CDR3 DNA is TGCAGCGCCGAATCAGGACTGTTAGAAGCTTTCAAT. Amino acid sequence: CSAESGLLEAFN.

To note about this clonotype: This may be a read error: a much more frequent sequence differs by one nucleotide. The chain recombines TRBV7-9 with TRBJ1-2; a possible D gene is TRBD1 (5 bases). Germline loops: CDR1 SEHNR, CDR2 FQNEAQ (reference sequence). Trimming removed 4 bases at V and 3 bases at J, with 18 bases between. The CDR3 is 16 amino acids. The CDR3 DNA sequence: TGTGCCAGCAGCTCTCTAGGCCAGGGAATGGACTATGGCTACACCTTC. Residues: CASSSLGQGMDYGYTF.

This rearrangement joins TRBV6-2 or TRBV6-3 to TRBJ2-2; TRBD2 is a possible D gene (5 bases). Trimming pared 4 bases from V and 3 bases from J, leaving 9 bases between. CDR1 MNHEY and CDR2 SVGEGT come from the germline V gene. The CDR3 spans 14 residues. CDR3 DNA: TGTGCCAGCAGTTGGCTAGCAGACACCGGGGAGCTGTTTTTT. Its translation: CASSWLADTGELFF.

This clonotype was seen at least ten times. J is TRBJ2-6 and V is TRBV5-1; possibly TRBD2 for D (6 bases). Germline CDR1 and CDR2: SGHRS and YFSETQ. Trimming shortened V by 2 bases and J by 8 bases, and 11 bases separated the two germline ends. The CDR3 totals 14 residues. CDR3 residues: CASSLGGETNVLTF. For the CDR3, the DNA is TGCGCCAGCAGCTTAGGAGGGGAGACCAACGTCCTGACTTTC.